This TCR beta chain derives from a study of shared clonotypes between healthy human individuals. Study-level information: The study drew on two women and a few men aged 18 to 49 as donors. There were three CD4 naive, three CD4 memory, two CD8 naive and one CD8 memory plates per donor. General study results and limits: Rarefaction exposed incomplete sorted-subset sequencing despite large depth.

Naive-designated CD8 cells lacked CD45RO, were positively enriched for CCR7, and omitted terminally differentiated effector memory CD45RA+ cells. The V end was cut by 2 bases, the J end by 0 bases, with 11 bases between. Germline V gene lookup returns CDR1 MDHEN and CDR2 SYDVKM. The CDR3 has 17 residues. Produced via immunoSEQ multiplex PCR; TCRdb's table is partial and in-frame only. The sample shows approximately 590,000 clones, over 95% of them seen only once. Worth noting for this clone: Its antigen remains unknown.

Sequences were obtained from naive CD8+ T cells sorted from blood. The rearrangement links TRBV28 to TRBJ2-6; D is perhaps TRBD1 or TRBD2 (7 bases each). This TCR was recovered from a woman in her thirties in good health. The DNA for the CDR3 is TGTGCCAGCAGTTTAACAGGGGAGGGCTCTGGGGCCAACGTCCTGACTTTC. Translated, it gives CASSLTGEGSGANVLTF.